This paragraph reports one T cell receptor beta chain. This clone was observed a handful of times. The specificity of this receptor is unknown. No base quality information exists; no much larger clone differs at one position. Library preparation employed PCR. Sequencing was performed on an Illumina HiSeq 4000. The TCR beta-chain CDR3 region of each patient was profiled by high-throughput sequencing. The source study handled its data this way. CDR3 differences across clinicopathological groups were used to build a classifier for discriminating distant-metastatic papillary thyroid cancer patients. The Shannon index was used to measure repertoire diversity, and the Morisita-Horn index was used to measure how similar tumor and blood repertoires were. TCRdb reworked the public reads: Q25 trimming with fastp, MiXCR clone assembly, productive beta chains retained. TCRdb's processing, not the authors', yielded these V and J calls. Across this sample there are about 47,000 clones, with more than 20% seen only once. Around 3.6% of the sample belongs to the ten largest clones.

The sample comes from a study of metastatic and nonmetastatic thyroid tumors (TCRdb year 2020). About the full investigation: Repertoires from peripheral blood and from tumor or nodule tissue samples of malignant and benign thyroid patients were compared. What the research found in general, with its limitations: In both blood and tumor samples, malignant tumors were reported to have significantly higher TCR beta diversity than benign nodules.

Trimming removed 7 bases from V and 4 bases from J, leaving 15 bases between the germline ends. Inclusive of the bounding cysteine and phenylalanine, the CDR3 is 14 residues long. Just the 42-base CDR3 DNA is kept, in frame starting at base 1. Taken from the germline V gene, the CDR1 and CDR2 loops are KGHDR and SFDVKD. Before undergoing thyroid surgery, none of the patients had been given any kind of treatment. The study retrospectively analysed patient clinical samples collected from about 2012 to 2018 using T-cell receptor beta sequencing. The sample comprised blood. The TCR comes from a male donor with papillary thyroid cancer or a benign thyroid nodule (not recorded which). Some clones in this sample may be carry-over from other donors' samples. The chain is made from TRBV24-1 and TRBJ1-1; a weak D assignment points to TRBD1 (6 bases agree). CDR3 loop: CATRGAGEGTEAFF. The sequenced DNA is TGTGCCACCAGAGGGGCAGGGGAAGGCACTGAAGCTTTCTTT.